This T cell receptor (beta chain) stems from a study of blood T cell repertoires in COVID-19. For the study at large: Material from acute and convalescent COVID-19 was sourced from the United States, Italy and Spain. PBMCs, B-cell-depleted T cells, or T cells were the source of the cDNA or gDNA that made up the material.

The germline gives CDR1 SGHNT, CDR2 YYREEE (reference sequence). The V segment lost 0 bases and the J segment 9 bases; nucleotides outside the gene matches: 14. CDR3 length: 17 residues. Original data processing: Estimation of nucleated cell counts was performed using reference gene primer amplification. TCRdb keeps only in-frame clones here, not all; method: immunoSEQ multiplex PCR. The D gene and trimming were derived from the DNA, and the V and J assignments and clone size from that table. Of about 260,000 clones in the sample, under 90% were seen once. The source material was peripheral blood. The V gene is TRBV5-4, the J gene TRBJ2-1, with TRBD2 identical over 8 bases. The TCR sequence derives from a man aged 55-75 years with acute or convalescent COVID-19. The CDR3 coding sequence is TGTGCCAGCAGCTTGGCCATATCGGGAAGCGGGGGCCGTGAGCAGTTCTTC. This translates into CASSLAISGSGGREQFF.